A selection of T cell receptor beta chains follows, all from one sample in a study of T cells after yellow fever vaccination. TCRdb recomputed calls from the 5' RACE reads with MiXCR, one row per CDR3 protein. The top ten hold 3.2% of the sample, which has about 350,000 distinct CDR3 sequences, about 12% seen once. The material was CD4+ T cells sorted from PBMCs, obtained 15 days after the yellow fever booster vaccination. The receptors were sampled from a man aged 18 to 30 who received the YFV17D yellow fever vaccine. Each CDR3 is given without its conserved first and last residue.

len: 10
j_gene: TRBJ2-5
v_gene: TRBV6-1
CDR3aa: ATDRVSETQY

len: 8
j_gene: TRBJ1-5
v_gene: TRBV20-1
CDR3aa: SAGAQPQH

len: 13
j_gene: TRBJ2-1
v_gene: TRBV5-4
CDR3aa: ASSLGPVAPNKQF

len: 10
j_gene: TRBJ1-5
v_gene: TRBV20-1
CDR3aa: SASAGGGPQH

len: 10
j_gene: TRBJ1-2
v_gene: TRBV20-1
CDR3aa: SAPQGSYGYT

len: 14
j_gene: TRBJ1-5
v_gene: TRBV7-2
CDR3aa: ASSRKGGSSNQPQH

len: 13
j_gene: TRBJ2-3
v_gene: TRBV5-1
CDR3aa: ASSLPRGGFDTQY

len: 11
j_gene: TRBJ2-5
v_gene: TRBV30
CDR3aa: AWSSGLIETQY

len: 14
j_gene: TRBJ2-3
v_gene: TRBV27
CDR3aa: ASSSGLAGVWGTQY

len: 12
j_gene: TRBJ1-1
v_gene: TRBV2
CDR3aa: ASIRYTGGDRAF

len: 11
j_gene: TRBJ2-1
v_gene: TRBV30
CDR3aa: AWSVKGAGKQF

len: 10
j_gene: TRBJ1-5
v_gene: TRBV24-1
CDR3aa: ATGRKNQPQH

len: 14
j_gene: TRBJ2-3
v_gene: TRBV9
CDR3aa: ASSVAASGAKDTQY

len: 15
j_gene: TRBJ2-3
v_gene: TRBV6-5
CDR3aa: ASSYSRTSGSTDTQY

len: 13
j_gene: TRBJ2-1
v_gene: TRBV7-2
CDR3aa: ASSPRGTSYNEQF

len: 10
j_gene: TRBJ2-4
v_gene: TRBV7-2
CDR3aa: ASSLVLGIQY

len: 14
j_gene: TRBJ2-3
v_gene: TRBV6-6
CDR3aa: ASSRAGTGSTDTQY

len: 11
j_gene: TRBJ2-1
v_gene: TRBV20-1
CDR3aa: SATWTGGDEQF

len: 13
j_gene: TRBJ2-2
v_gene: TRBV7-9
CDR3aa: ASSRLQAATGELF

len: 13
j_gene: TRBJ2-7
v_gene: TRBV20-1
CDR3aa: SARDSQGAAYEQY

len: 12
j_gene: TRBJ2-7
v_gene: TRBV5-1
CDR3aa: ASSLSRTQGEQY

len: 15
j_gene: TRBJ2-5
v_gene: TRBV5-1
CDR3aa: ASSSGTSGGGYQTQY

len: 9
j_gene: TRBJ1-4
v_gene: TRBV25-1
CDR3aa: ASSEFAQLF

len: 16
j_gene: TRBJ2-3
v_gene: TRBV6-2/TRBV6-3
CDR3aa: ASSLEGAGADFTDTQY

len: 12
j_gene: TRBJ1-1
v_gene: TRBV12-3/TRBV12-4
CDR3aa: ASSFGPPGTEAF

len: 12
j_gene: TRBJ1-5
v_gene: TRBV2
CDR3aa: ASRLDGDYQPQH

len: 11
j_gene: TRBJ2-7
v_gene: TRBV14
CDR3aa: AISVGAVYEQY

len: 14
j_gene: TRBJ1-2
v_gene: TRBV5-1
CDR3aa: ASSLARASQGDGYT

len: 12
j_gene: TRBJ2-5
v_gene: TRBV28
CDR3aa: ASGPTSALGTQY

len: 11
j_gene: TRBJ1-1
v_gene: TRBV6-5
CDR3aa: ASSLYVGTEAF

len: 15
j_gene: TRBJ1-3
v_gene: TRBV4-3
CDR3aa: ASSQDPGTGVGYTIY

len: 14
j_gene: TRBJ1-2
v_gene: TRBV4-3
CDR3aa: ASSQERRQIFYGYT

len: 13
j_gene: TRBJ2-4
v_gene: TRBV7-2
CDR3aa: ASSLVSGGRNIQY

len: 13
j_gene: TRBJ1-5
v_gene: TRBV10-3
CDR3aa: AISARGQSNQPQH

len: 13
j_gene: TRBJ2-2
v_gene: TRBV20-1
CDR3aa: SAGGPQKNTGELF

len: 12
j_gene: TRBJ2-3
v_gene: TRBV9
CDR3aa: ASSVGVGTDTQY

len: 13
j_gene: TRBJ1-1
v_gene: TRBV5-1
CDR3aa: ASSLVRGMNTEAF

len: 11
j_gene: TRBJ1-6
v_gene: TRBV20-1
CDR3aa: SARSSYNSPLH

len: 10
j_gene: TRBJ2-3
v_gene: TRBV7-2
CDR3aa: ASSMAGDTQY